This entry lists 27 T cell receptor beta chains sequenced from one sample in a study of blood T cell repertoires in COVID-19. Using immunoSEQ multiplex PCR, the repertoire was profiled, and TCRdb retains in-frame clones only, with some absent. Among roughly 180,000 clones listed, around 81% were seen once. Source material: peripheral blood. The receptor source for this set is a woman between 35 and 50 years old with COVID-19, enrolled during active disease.

The V and J genes are TRBV19 and TRBJ2-2; 8 positions agree with TRBD1. Germline loops: CDR1 LNHDA, CDR2 SQIVND (reference sequence). This CDR3 is built from 15 residues. The ends lost 2 bases at V and 6 bases at J; junction bases unmatched: 5. Written as DNA, the CDR3 is TGTGCCAGTAGTATAAGTGGGACAGGCGCCGGGGAGCTGTTTTTT. This gives the protein CASSISGTGAGELFF.

The chain joins TRBV6-5 to TRBJ1-6; 7 bases agree with TRBD1. The ends lost 6 bases at V and 7 bases at J; junction bases unmatched: 9. This CDR3 is built from 15 residues. Germline V CDR1 and CDR2: MNHEY, SVGAGI. The CDR3 reads CASSHPGQPNSPLHF. CDR3 DNA sequence: TGTGCCAGCAGCCACCCGGGACAGCCGAATTCACCCCTCCACTTT.

The chain employs TRBV5-1 and TRBJ2-3; possibly TRBD2 for D (5 bases). Germline values: CDR1 SGHRS, CDR2 YFSETQ. The CDR3 is 13 amino acids. Deletions cut 4 bases from V and 3 bases from J, with 9 bases between. CDR3: CASSAGPTDTQYF. As DNA, the CDR3 is TGCGCCAGCAGCGCGGGCCCAACAGATACGCAGTATTTT.

J is TRBJ2-5 and V is TRBV11-3, with D possibly TRBD2 on 7 matching bases. This CDR3 is built from 13 residues. Germline values: CDR1 SGHNT, CDR2 YENEEA. V gave up 4 bases and J gave up 4 bases, with 10 bases separating them. The CDR3 DNA sequence: TGTGCCAGCAGCTATAGGGGGGGAGAGACCCAGTACTTC. It encodes CASSYRGGETQYF.

In this sample, this clone turned up a few times. The genes are TRBV13 and TRBJ1-1, with 8 bases that match TRBD1. Germline trimming cut 0 bases from V and 5 bases from J; bases unmatched to any gene: 5. The CDR3 runs to 15 residues. Germline V CDR1 and CDR2: PRHDT, FYEKMQ (reference sequence). The CDR3 sequence: CASSLGDRVRTEAFF. CDR3 DNA sequence: TGTGCCAGCAGCTTAGGGGACAGGGTCAGGACTGAAGCTTTCTTT.

This clone was counted once. This rearrangement joins TRBV28 to TRBJ2-3; 9 positions match TRBD1. The CDR3 has 17 amino acids. After removal of 2 bases from V and 4 bases from J, the junction contained 10 bases not matched to a gene. The germline V gene encodes CDR1 MDHEN and CDR2 SYDVKM. CDR3 residues: CASSLPSGTGTSDTQYF. DNA of the CDR3: TGTGCCAGCAGTTTACCCTCCGGGACAGGGACGTCAGATACGCAGTATTTT.

This clone was observed a single time. The rearrangement joins TRBV20-1 to TRBJ1-3; the D is unclear. The ends were cut back, 3 bases at V and 3 bases at J, with 9 bases in the middle. This CDR3 region has 13 residues. Germline V gene sequence: CDR1 DFQATT, CDR2 SNEGSKA (reference sequence). The DNA of the CDR3 is TGCAGTGCTAGTACAGTAGTTGGAAACACCATATATTTT. It translates to CSASTVVGNTIYF.

The chain recombines TRBV5-1 with TRBJ2-1; 11 bases match TRBD2. CDR3 length equals 14 residues. The germline V gene encodes CDR1 SGHRS and CDR2 YFSETQ. V shed 2 bases, J shed 10 bases, and the junction held 5 bases outside the gene matches. DNA for the CDR3: TGCGCCAGCAGCTTCCTGACTAGCGGGACCGAGCAGTTCTTC. It translates to CASSFLTSGTEQFF.

The V call is TRBV5-5, the J call TRBJ2-3; 8 positions agree with TRBD1. In germline, CDR1 is SGHKS, CDR2 YYEKEE (reference sequence). The CDR3 sequence is 14 residues long. V shed 4 bases, J shed 0 bases, and the junction held 1 base outside the gene matches. CDR3: CASSGTGSTDTQYF. The CDR3 DNA is TGTGCCAGCAGCGGGACAGGTAGCACAGATACGCAGTATTTT.

The genes are TRBV2 and TRBJ2-7; tentative D call: TRBD1 (6 bases). Per the germline V gene, CDR1 is SNHLY and CDR2 is FYNNEI. The CDR3 covers 12 residues. The V end was cut by 6 bases, the J end by 4 bases, with 10 bases between. CDR3 sequence: CASREDRYEQYV. The CDR3 DNA sequence: TGTGCCAGCAGGGAGGACAGATACGAGCAGTACGTC.

The V call is TRBV28, the J call TRBJ1-5; D is unresolved. The CDR3 is made up of 13 amino acids. The V and J ends lost 6 bases and 3 bases respectively, with 9 bases between them. CDR1 and CDR2 from the germline V gene are MDHEN and SYDVKM. CDR3 protein: CASRTGYNQPQHF. CDR3 DNA sequence: TGTGCCAGCAGAACGGGATACAATCAGCCCCAGCATTTT.

The chain joins TRBV9 to TRBJ2-3, with 11 bases matching TRBD2. Germline values: CDR1 SGDLS, CDR2 YYNGEE. Losses at the gene ends were 5 bases for V and 0 bases for J; bases not matched to a gene: 14. This CDR3 spans 19 amino acids. The CDR3 DNA sequence: TGTGCCAGCAGTCTATTATCCGGGACTAGCGGAACTAGCACAGATACGCAGTATTTT. Amino acids: CASSLLSGTSGTSTDTQYF.

V and J are TRBV11-2 and TRBJ1-1; tentatively, D is TRBD1 (5 bases). V was trimmed by 0 bases and J by 7 bases, leaving 18 bases between them. Germline V gene lookup returns CDR1 SGHAT and CDR2 FQNNGV. The length of the CDR3 is 16 residues. Here the CDR3 reads CASSLDVGAPGVEAFF. DNA for the CDR3: TGTGCCAGCAGCTTAGATGTCGGGGCGCCGGGAGTTGAAGCTTTCTTT.

This clone has more than one count but fewer than ten. The J gene is TRBJ2-1, the V gene TRBV25-1; 7 bases align to TRBD2. Trimming at V came to 9 bases and at J to 2 bases, leaving 10 bases not matched to a gene. This CDR3 has 15 residues. Germline values: CDR1 MGHDK, CDR2 SYGVNS. CDR3 loop: CASIPRGDPYNEQFF. The CDR3 nucleotides read TGTGCCAGTATCCCCCGGGGGGACCCCTACAATGAGCAGTTCTTC.

The V call is TRBV27, the J call TRBJ2-2, with a weak D call TRBD2 (5 bases). Germline assignment: CDR1 MNHEY and CDR2 SMNVEV (reference sequence). The ends were cut back, 3 bases at V and 4 bases at J, with 12 bases in the middle. This CDR3 comprises 15 residues. The CDR3 sequence is CASSFRGYVTGELFF. The CDR3 DNA sequence: TGTGCCAGCAGTTTTCGGGGATACGTCACCGGGGAGCTGTTTTTT.

This clone appeared a few times. V is TRBV5-4 and J is TRBJ1-2, with 7 bases aligning to TRBD1. The CDR3 is 14 amino acids. V trimming: 4 bases; J trimming: 2 bases; junction bases outside the gene matches: 5. CDR1 is SGHNT and CDR2 is YYREEE in the germline V gene (reference sequence). CDR3 sequence (DNA): TGTGCCAGCAGCCCGTTACAGGGGAACTATGGCTACACCTTC. Protein product: CASSPLQGNYGYTF.

This chain connects TRBV4-1 to TRBJ1-1; tentatively, D is TRBD1 (5 bases). Trimming cost V 0 bases and J 4 bases, with 9 bases left between them. Germline V gene lookup returns CDR1 MGHRA and CDR2 YSYEKL. The CDR3 extends over 14 amino acids. CDR3 in amino acids: CASSQEGGGTEAFF. Here the CDR3 DNA reads TGCGCCAGCAGCCAAGAGGGGGGAGGCACTGAAGCTTTCTTT.

The rearrangement links TRBV2 to TRBJ2-2; tentative D call: TRBD1 (6 bases). The CDR3 extends over 13 amino acids. Trimming took off 7 bases at V and 5 bases at J, with 11 bases between the two ends. CDR1 SNHLY and CDR2 FYNNEI come from the germline V gene. This CDR3 is CASKQGYTGELFF. DNA for the CDR3: TGTGCCAGCAAGCAGGGGTATACCGGGGAGCTGTTTTTT.

The rearrangement joins TRBV24-1 to TRBJ2-1, with D unclear. Germline V CDR1 and CDR2: KGHDR, SFDVKD. V was pared by 0 bases and J by 2 bases, with 10 bases between. There are 16 residues in the CDR3. CDR3 DNA sequence: TGTGCCACCAGTGATTTGAAAGCAGGAACCTACAATGAGCAGTTCTTC. Protein: CATSDLKAGTYNEQFF.

The V call is TRBV6-5, the J call TRBJ1-3; D ambiguous. The CDR3 consists of 14 residues. Per the germline V gene, CDR1 is MNHEY and CDR2 is SVGAGI. The V end was cut by 4 bases, the J end by 1 base, with 8 bases between. CDR3 nucleotide sequence: TGTGCCAGCAGTTTAACCGGGTCTGGAAACACCATATATTTT. Protein: CASSLTGSGNTIYF.

The rearrangement links TRBV5-4 to TRBJ2-1; 9 nucleotides agree with TRBD2. Germline V gives CDR1 SGHNT, CDR2 YYREEE (reference sequence). The junction had 11 bases not matched to a gene; V was cut back by 6 bases and J by 4 bases. The CDR3 extends over 16 amino acids. Here the CDR3 reads CASNLQRGAGYNEQFF. CDR3 DNA sequence: TGTGCCAGCAACCTACAGCGGGGGGCGGGGTACAATGAGCAGTTCTTC.

Regarding this clone: Other DNA sequences within the sample encode an identical CDR3. The chain recombines TRBV9 with TRBJ1-3; D uncertain. The germline CDR1 and CDR2 sequences are SGDLS and YYNGEE. Trimming cost V 1 base and J 8 bases, with 10 bases left between them. This CDR3 comprises 13 residues. The DNA for the CDR3 is TGTGCCAGCAGCGTACAAGGCGGCGACACCATATATTTT. As protein: CASSVQGGDTIYF.

This clone has just a few counts. The chain is built from TRBV5-1 and TRBJ2-5; perhaps TRBD2 as D (5 bases). CDR3 length: 15 amino acids. Germline values: CDR1 SGHRS, CDR2 YFSETQ. V lost 1 base and J lost 4, with 14 bases in between. The CDR3 nucleotides are TGCGCCAGCAGCTTGCGGGGAGATGAGGTAGAGACCCAGTACTTC. This sequence encodes CASSLRGDEVETQYF.

The CDR3 nucleotides read TGTGCCAGTAGAGCCCAGGGCGGGACTTCCTACGAGCAGTACTTC. Protein product: CASRAQGGTSYEQYF. V gene TRBV19 combines with J gene TRBJ2-7; possibly TRBD2 for D (6 bases). This CDR3 spans 15 amino acids. V was clipped by 6 bases and J by 1 base, with 16 bases between them. The germline V gene encodes CDR1 LNHDA and CDR2 SQIVND (reference sequence).

The chain couples TRBV11-3 to TRBJ2-3; TRBD2 matches at 7 bases. V lost 7 bases, J lost 2 bases, and 9 bases stayed unmatched. The CDR3 is 15 amino acids. Germline values: CDR1 SGHNT, CDR2 YENEEA. The CDR3 DNA reads TGTGCCAGCACTAAGGGCCGGGACTACACAGATACGCAGTATTTT. Its protein is CASTKGRDYTDTQYF.

This clone was picked up a small number of times. The CDR3 region has the DNA TGTGCCAGCAGTGAAGGACTAGCGGGAAATGAGCAGTTCTTC. Translation: CASSEGLAGNEQFF. The chain employs TRBV6-1 and TRBJ2-1; TRBD2 agrees at 11 bases. The ends lost 1 base at V and 7 bases at J; junction bases unmatched: 0. CDR3 size: 14 residues. The V gene's germline CDR1 is MNHNS and CDR2 SASEGT.

V gene TRBV10-2 combines with J gene TRBJ2-1; 9 bases are shared with TRBD1. V lost 4 bases and J lost 9; bases outside the gene matches: 4. The germline V gene encodes CDR1 WSHSY and CDR2 SAAADI. This CDR3 region has 13 residues. The CDR3 loop is CASSGQGVGEQFF. CDR3 nucleotide sequence: TGCGCCAGCAGTGGACAGGGGGTCGGTGAGCAGTTCTTC.